This is a list of T cell receptor beta chains from one sample in a study of spatial heterogeneity in lung cancer. TCRdb reprocessed the 5' RACE reads via MiXCR and lists one record per CDR3 protein. The repertoire includes about 2,400 distinct CDR3 sequences, 8% to 9% of them detected once, and approximately 24% sits in the top ten. The sample here was lung tumor tissue, taken at surgery. The receptors shown here come from a female donor with early-stage non-small cell lung cancer. Each CDR3 is given with its conserved first and last residue. The order of the fields is D gene, clone size, J gene, V gene, CDR3 protein, CDR3 DNA. A D gene is named only where the DNA matches it firmly. Where a row states a size, it is once, few, many or the class of an expanded clone; other rows omit it.

D gene: NA; clone size: NA; J gene: TRBJ1-5; V gene: TRBV19; CDR3 protein: CASSMVGGSGNQPQHF; CDR3 DNA: TGTGCCAGTAGTATGGTTGGGGGGTCTGGCAATCAGCCCCAGCATTTT
D gene: NA; clone size: medium-sized; J gene: TRBJ2-7; V gene: TRBV28; CDR3 protein: CASKGGGRGEQYF; CDR3 DNA: TGTGCCAGCAAGGGGGGCGGAAGAGGGGAGCAGTACTTC
D gene: TRBD1; clone size: medium-sized; J gene: TRBJ2-4; V gene: TRBV4-3; CDR3 protein: CASSPSEGAYFIQYF; CDR3 DNA: TGCGCCAGCAGCCCTTCCGAGGGGGCCTACTTCATTCAGTACTTC
D gene: TRBD1; clone size: medium-sized; J gene: TRBJ2-5; V gene: TRBV5-1; CDR3 protein: CASSRRTGGDETQYF; CDR3 DNA: TGCGCCAGCAGCCGCCGGACAGGGGGCGATGAGACCCAGTACTTC
D gene: TRBD1; clone size: medium-sized; J gene: TRBJ1-1; V gene: TRBV7-9; CDR3 protein: CASSFGQGLAEAFF; CDR3 DNA: TGTGCCAGCAGCTTCGGACAGGGGCTCGCTGAAGCTTTCTTT
D gene: TRBD1; clone size: large; J gene: TRBJ2-7; V gene: TRBV3-1; CDR3 protein: CASSQEGTGGYEQYF; CDR3 DNA: TGTGCCAGCAGCCAAGAGGGGACAGGGGGCTACGAGCAGTACTTC
D gene: TRBD1; clone size: medium-sized; J gene: TRBJ2-1; V gene: TRBV20-1; CDR3 protein: CSAETGKPFAGQFF; CDR3 DNA: TGCAGTGCTGAGACAGGGAAGCCTTTTGCTGGGCAGTTCTTC
D gene: TRBD2; clone size: medium-sized; J gene: TRBJ2-7; V gene: TRBV6-1; CDR3 protein: CASSETGRGSEQYF; CDR3 DNA: TGTGCCAGCAGTGAAACGGGGAGGGGCTCCGAGCAGTACTTC
D gene: NA; clone size: medium-sized; J gene: TRBJ2-5; V gene: TRBV30; CDR3 protein: CAWSLGGREVTQYF; CDR3 DNA: TGTGCCTGGAGCCTAGGGGGCAGGGAGGTGACCCAGTACTTC
D gene: NA; clone size: medium-sized; J gene: TRBJ1-1; V gene: TRBV12-3/TRBV12-4; CDR3 protein: CASSLGYRRAEAFF; CDR3 DNA: TGTGCCAGCAGCCTGGGCTACAGAAGGGCTGAAGCTTTCTTT
D gene: NA; clone size: NA; J gene: TRBJ2-3; V gene: TRBV20-1; CDR3 protein: CSARGTTDTQYF; CDR3 DNA: TGCAGTGCTAGAGGGACAACAGATACGCAGTATTTT
D gene: NA; clone size: many; J gene: TRBJ1-2; V gene: TRBV12-3/TRBV12-4; CDR3 protein: CASSRDGYYGYTF; CDR3 DNA: TGTGCCAGCAGTAGAGACGGCTACTATGGCTACACCTTC
D gene: TRBD1; clone size: medium-sized; J gene: TRBJ1-3; V gene: TRBV6-1; CDR3 protein: CASRTDRGQNTIYF; CDR3 DNA: TGTGCCAGCAGGACGGACAGGGGGCAGAACACCATATATTTT
D gene: TRBD1; clone size: medium-sized; J gene: TRBJ1-2; V gene: TRBV4-1; CDR3 protein: CASSQRDSRTNYGYTF; CDR3 DNA: TGCGCCAGCAGCCAGAGGGACAGCCGGACTAACTATGGCTACACCTTC
D gene: NA; clone size: medium-sized; J gene: TRBJ2-1; V gene: TRBV30; CDR3 protein: CAWSVLRYSYNEQFF; CDR3 DNA: TGTGCCTGGAGTGTACTCCGTTACTCCTACAATGAGCAGTTCTTC
D gene: NA; clone size: medium-sized; J gene: TRBJ1-5; V gene: TRBV10-3; CDR3 protein: CAISAFGVSQGGQPQHF; CDR3 DNA: TGTGCCATCAGCGCCTTTGGGGTCTCGCAGGGTGGTCAGCCCCAGCATTTT
D gene: NA; clone size: medium-sized; J gene: TRBJ2-1; V gene: TRBV12-3/TRBV12-4; CDR3 protein: CASSLAQGSYNEQFF; CDR3 DNA: TGTGCCAGCAGTTTAGCGCAGGGTTCCTACAATGAGCAGTTCTTC
D gene: NA; clone size: medium-sized; J gene: TRBJ2-1; V gene: TRBV20-1; CDR3 protein: CSARAETGTEQFF; CDR3 DNA: TGCAGTGCTAGAGCGGAGACCGGGACAGAGCAGTTCTTC
D gene: TRBD1; clone size: many; J gene: TRBJ2-3; V gene: TRBV20-1; CDR3 protein: CSATPGGADTQYF; CDR3 DNA: TGCAGTGCTACACCAGGGGGCGCAGATACGCAGTATTTT
D gene: TRBD2; clone size: many; J gene: TRBJ2-1; V gene: TRBV23-1; CDR3 protein: CASKGGLRGTSTVHEQFF; CDR3 DNA: TGCGCCAGCAAAGGGGGTCTTCGGGGGACTAGCACCGTTCATGAGCAGTTCTTC
D gene: NA; clone size: many; J gene: TRBJ1-5; V gene: TRBV12-3/TRBV12-4; CDR3 protein: CASSPGQGGNQPQHF; CDR3 DNA: TGTGCCAGCAGTCCCGGCCAGGGTGGCAATCAGCCCCAGCATTTT
D gene: NA; clone size: medium-sized; J gene: TRBJ1-1; V gene: TRBV7-9; CDR3 protein: CASSLEQGSWTEAFF; CDR3 DNA: TGTGCCAGCAGCTTAGAGCAGGGTTCTTGGACTGAAGCTTTCTTT
D gene: NA; clone size: medium-sized; J gene: TRBJ1-6; V gene: TRBV4-2; CDR3 protein: CASSQDSSSYNSPLHF; CDR3 DNA: TGTGCCAGCAGCCAGGACAGTAGCTCCTATAATTCACCCCTCCACTTT
D gene: NA; clone size: medium-sized; J gene: TRBJ2-2; V gene: TRBV20-1; CDR3 protein: CSAKKDTGELFF; CDR3 DNA: TGCAGTGCTAAGAAGGACACCGGGGAGCTGTTTTTT
D gene: TRBD1; clone size: medium-sized; J gene: TRBJ1-1; V gene: TRBV7-2; CDR3 protein: CASSPDRGSNTEAFF; CDR3 DNA: TGTGCCAGCAGCCCGGACAGGGGATCGAACACTGAAGCTTTCTTT
D gene: TRBD2; clone size: medium-sized; J gene: TRBJ2-2; V gene: TRBV7-9; CDR3 protein: CASSRTSGSGELFF; CDR3 DNA: TGTGCCAGCAGCCGGACTAGCGGATCCGGGGAGCTGTTTTTT
D gene: NA; clone size: NA; J gene: TRBJ2-3; V gene: TRBV19; CDR3 protein: CASNNLGTTNTQYF; CDR3 DNA: TGTGCCAGTAATAATCTAGGAACTACAAATACGCAGTATTTT
D gene: NA; clone size: medium-sized; J gene: TRBJ2-5; V gene: TRBV7-3; CDR3 protein: CASSKTAGETQYF; CDR3 DNA: TGTGCCAGCAGCAAAACAGCAGGAGAGACCCAGTACTTC
D gene: NA; clone size: medium-sized; J gene: TRBJ1-2; V gene: TRBV7-2; CDR3 protein: CASSGQGYGYTF; CDR3 DNA: TGTGCCAGCAGCGGGCAGGGGTATGGCTACACCTTC
D gene: TRBD2; clone size: many; J gene: TRBJ2-1; V gene: TRBV30; CDR3 protein: CAWNGGYNEQFF; CDR3 DNA: TGTGCCTGGAACGGGGGGTACAATGAGCAGTTCTTC
D gene: TRBD2; clone size: NA; J gene: TRBJ2-1; V gene: TRBV4-1; CDR3 protein: CASSQEGLAWNEQFF; CDR3 DNA: TGCGCCAGCAGCCAAGAAGGACTAGCGTGGAATGAGCAGTTCTTC
D gene: NA; clone size: medium-sized; J gene: TRBJ1-5; V gene: TRBV14; CDR3 protein: CASSQDVRASNQPQHF; CDR3 DNA: TGTGCCAGCAGCCAAGACGTCAGGGCTAGCAATCAGCCCCAGCATTTT
D gene: TRBD2; clone size: medium-sized; J gene: TRBJ2-1; V gene: TRBV12-5; CDR3 protein: CASGLPTSGSFHEQFF; CDR3 DNA: TGTGCTAGTGGTTTGCCAACTAGCGGGAGTTTCCATGAGCAGTTCTTC
D gene: NA; clone size: NA; J gene: TRBJ2-5; V gene: TRBV20-1; CDR3 protein: CSAAPGANQETQYF; CDR3 DNA: TGCAGTGCTGCACCAGGGGCCAACCAAGAGACCCAGTACTTC
D gene: TRBD2; clone size: medium-sized; J gene: TRBJ2-3; V gene: TRBV3-1; CDR3 protein: CASSHSGGDTQYF; CDR3 DNA: TGTGCCAGCAGCCATTCCGGGGGGGATACGCAGTATTTT
D gene: NA; clone size: medium-sized; J gene: TRBJ1-5; V gene: TRBV2; CDR3 protein: CASGGSGNQPQHF; CDR3 DNA: TGTGCCAGCGGGGGCAGTGGCAATCAGCCCCAGCATTTT
D gene: TRBD2; clone size: medium-sized; J gene: TRBJ2-3; V gene: TRBV25-1; CDR3 protein: CASSELAGEVDTQYF; CDR3 DNA: TGTGCCAGCAGTGAGTTAGCGGGAGAGGTAGATACGCAGTATTTT